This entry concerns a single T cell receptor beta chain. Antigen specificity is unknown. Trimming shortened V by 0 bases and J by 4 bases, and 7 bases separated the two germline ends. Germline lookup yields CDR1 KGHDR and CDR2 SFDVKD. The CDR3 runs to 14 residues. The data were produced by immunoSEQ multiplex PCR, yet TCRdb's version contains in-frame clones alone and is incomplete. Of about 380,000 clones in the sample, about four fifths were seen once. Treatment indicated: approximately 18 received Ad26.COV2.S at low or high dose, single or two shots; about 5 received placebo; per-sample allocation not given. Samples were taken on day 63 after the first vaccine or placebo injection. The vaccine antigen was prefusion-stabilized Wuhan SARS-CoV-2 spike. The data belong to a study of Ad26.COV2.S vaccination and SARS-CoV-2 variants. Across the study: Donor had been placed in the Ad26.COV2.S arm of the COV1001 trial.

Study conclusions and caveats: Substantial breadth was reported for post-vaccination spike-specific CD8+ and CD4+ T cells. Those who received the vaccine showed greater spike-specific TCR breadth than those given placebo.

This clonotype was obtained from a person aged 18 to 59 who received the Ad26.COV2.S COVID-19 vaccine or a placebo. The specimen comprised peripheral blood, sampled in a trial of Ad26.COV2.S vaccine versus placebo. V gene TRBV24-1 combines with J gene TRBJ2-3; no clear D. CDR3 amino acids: CATSDLVVPDTQYF. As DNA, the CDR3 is TGTGCCACCAGTGATTTGGTAGTACCAGATACGCAGTATTTT.